These 24 T cell receptor beta chains came from one sample sequenced in a study of blood T cells in healthy people across ages. Alongside a J-beta primer mix, a sample-barcoded 5' primer served in a second PCR lasting about 7 to 11 cycles. MiXCR, applied by TCRdb to the 5' RACE reads, yields one record per CDR3 protein. The profile covers about 1.4 million distinct CDR3 sequences, with roughly 60% appearing a single time and under 8.5% taken by the ten largest. The material sequenced was blood. These receptors originate from a young man in good health.

CDR3: CASSAISREGGGTQYF. The CDR3 coding sequence is TGTGCCAGCAGCGCCATATCCCGAGAAGGCGGGGGGACCCAGTACTTC. J is TRBJ2-4 and V is TRBV13, with 7 bases fitting TRBD2. The J call could be wrong; TRBJ2-5 is a better fit for the DNA end. Germline-derived CDR1 and CDR2 are PRHDT and FYEKMQ (reference sequence). CDR3 length equals 16 residues.

The rearrangement joins TRBV2 to TRBJ2-5; D is uncertain. The J call may not be correct, given that the DNA end is closer to TRBJ2-7. CDR1 is SNHLY and CDR2 is FYNNEI in the germline V gene. This CDR3 has 13 amino acids. CDR3 DNA: TGTGCCAGCAGTGACCTCCGGTGGAACGAGCAGTACTTC. This encodes CASSDLRWNEQYF.

The J gene is TRBJ2-3, the V gene TRBV2, with 10 bases identical to TRBD2. Germline CDR1 and CDR2: SNHLY and FYNNEI. V trimming: 6 bases; J trimming: 2 bases; junction bases outside the gene matches: 14. The CDR3 consists of 18 residues. CDR3 residues: CASRRGEGLAYSTDTQYF. The CDR3 DNA reads as TGTGCCAGCAGAAGGGGAGAGGGACTAGCGTATTCCACAGATACGCAGTATTTT.

This clonotype has more than one count but fewer than ten. The chain recombines TRBV4-1 with TRBJ2-7, with D perhaps given as TRBD1 or TRBD2 (5 bases each). V lost 0 bases and J 6 bases, leaving 9 bases between the germline ends. This CDR3 is built from 13 residues. CDR1 and CDR2 (germline): MGHRA, YSYEKL. The DNA for the CDR3 is TGCGCCAGCAGCCAAGAATGGGGGATCGAGCAGTACTTC. It translates to CASSQEWGIEQYF.

The V and J genes are TRBV12-5 and TRBJ2-3, with no clear D. The germline V gene encodes CDR1 LGHNT and CDR2 FRNRAP. Trimming shortened V by 6 bases and J by 6 bases, and 13 bases separated the two germline ends. The CDR3 loop spans 13 amino acids. CDR3: CASGLTVGDTQYF. CDR3 nucleotide sequence: TGTGCTAGTGGCCTCACAGTCGGGGATACGCAGTATTTT.

V is TRBV5-1 and J is TRBJ2-2; no clear D. The V and J ends lost 6 bases and 4 bases respectively, with 19 bases between them. CDR1 SGHRS and CDR2 YFSETQ come from the germline V gene. The CDR3 spans 16 residues. CDR3 amino acids: CASNQNPFGVTGELFF. As DNA, the CDR3 is TGCGCCAGCAATCAAAATCCTTTCGGCGTCACCGGGGAGCTGTTTTTT.

This clonotype appeared a few times. The J gene is TRBJ1-1, the V gene TRBV4-1; D remains ambiguous. The germline gives CDR1 MGHRA, CDR2 YSYEKL. Trimming stripped 0 bases from V and 10 bases from J, with 12 bases between. CDR3 size: 13 residues. DNA for the CDR3: TGCGCCAGCAGCCAAGATGCGGTAGGGAGAGCTTTCTTT. Translating gives CASSQDAVGRAFF.

The rearrangement links TRBV20-1 to TRBJ2-3, with a weak D call TRBD2 (5 bases). Trimming stripped 1 base from V and 4 bases from J, with 15 bases between. There are 15 residues in the CDR3. Germline CDR1 and CDR2: DFQATT and SNEGSKA (reference sequence). CDR3 sequence reads: CSARVPSSLADTQYF. CDR3 nucleotide sequence: TGCAGTGCTAGAGTCCCTAGCTCATTAGCAGATACGCAGTATTTT.

The genes are TRBV6-6 and TRBJ2-7; D not resolved. The V gene lost 0 bases and the J gene lost 2 bases, with 14 bases spanning the gap. Germline V lookup: CDR1 MNHNY, CDR2 SVGAGI (reference sequence). The CDR3 length is 16 residues. The CDR3, as DNA: TGTGCCAGCAGTTACTCGAGGCACAACCCAGCCTACGAGCAGTACTTC. As protein: CASSYSRHNPAYEQYF.

V and J are TRBV5-1 and TRBJ2-7; the D gene is possibly TRBD2 (6 bases). The CDR3 extends over 14 amino acids. Germline V gives CDR1 SGHRS, CDR2 YFSETQ. V lost 2 bases and J 4 bases, leaving 13 bases between the germline ends. The CDR3 sequence is CASSLYYGSYEQYF. For the CDR3, the DNA is TGCGCCAGCAGCTTATATTACGGGAGTTACGAGCAGTACTTC.

CDR3 DNA: TGTGCCAGCAGTTTCATACTCACAGGGGGCTTGAGCACTGAAGCTTTCTTT. Amino acid sequence: CASSFILTGGLSTEAFF. The V and J genes are TRBV6-5 and TRBJ1-1, with 9 nucleotides matching TRBD1. V lost 4 bases to trimming and J lost 4 bases; unmatched junction nucleotides: 13. Germline loops: CDR1 MNHEY, CDR2 SVGAGI. The CDR3 sequence is 17 residues long.

The genes are TRBV12-3 or TRBV12-4 and TRBJ2-5, with D hard to call. This CDR3 comprises 16 residues. Trimming stripped 7 bases from V and 5 bases from J, with 23 bases between. Written as DNA, the CDR3 is TGTGCCAGCATGGGTGGGTTAGGGCAGTTTGATGAGACCCAGTACTTC. This translates into CASMGGLGQFDETQYF.

This clonotype was seen more than once but under ten times. V and J are TRBV7-9 and TRBJ1-2; D remains ambiguous. V lost 5 bases, J lost 8 bases, and 12 bases lay in between. The CDR3 runs 12 residues. Germline V CDR1 and CDR2: SEHNR, FQNEAQ (reference sequence). The CDR3 loop reads CASSPQTDGYTF. The CDR3 nucleotides are TGTGCCAGCAGCCCACAGACTGACGGCTACACCTTC.

This clonotype was recorded a few times. The chain carries TRBV20-1 and TRBJ2-3, with 9 positions matching TRBD1. The CDR3 is made up of 16 amino acids. V dropped 0 bases and J dropped 3; count of bases not matched to a gene: 7. From germline, CDR1 is DFQATT and CDR2 SNEGSKA (reference sequence). The CDR3 protein is CSARERRTGETDTQYF. The CDR3 bases are TGCAGTGCTAGAGAGCGGCGGACAGGGGAAACAGATACGCAGTATTTT.

The rearrangement joins TRBV14 to TRBJ2-5; D is unclear. Germline CDR1 is SGHDN and CDR2 is FVKESK. Trimming took off 1 base at V and 3 bases at J, with 18 bases between the two ends. CDR3 length: 17 residues. The CDR3 loop is CASSQVRVGYIKETQYF. The CDR3 DNA reads as TGTGCCAGCAGCCAAGTCCGTGTGGGGTATATAAAAGAGACCCAGTACTTC.

The V and J genes are TRBV2 and TRBJ2-7; TRBD1 or TRBD2 may be the D gene (5 bases each). Looked up from germline, CDR1 is SNHLY and CDR2 is FYNNEI. The CDR3 has 14 residues. Trimming took off 7 bases at V and 2 bases at J, with 15 bases between the two ends. CDR3 residues: CASTGMGRPYEQYF. The CDR3 region has the DNA TGTGCCAGCACAGGGATGGGACGGCCCTACGAGCAGTACTTC.

The genes are TRBV20-1 and TRBJ2-7; 8 positions match TRBD1. V was clipped by 3 bases and J by 1 base; unmatched bases: 5. The CDR3 length is 14 residues. Looked up from germline, CDR1 is DFQATT and CDR2 is SNEGSKA (reference sequence). This chain's CDR3 is CSARVRDRSYEQYF. The CDR3 bases are TGCAGTGCTAGGGTGAGGGACAGGTCCTACGAGCAGTACTTC.

The rearrangement joins TRBV7-9 to TRBJ2-3; D unclear. V was trimmed by 0 bases and J by 9 bases, leaving 13 bases between them. The germline gives CDR1 SEHNR, CDR2 FQNEAQ (reference sequence). This CDR3 contains 14 residues. CDR3 coding DNA: TGTGCCAGCAGCTTAGCGCAAGGGCTTGGGACGCAGTATTTT. Translating gives CASSLAQGLGTQYF.

The CDR3 DNA is TGTGCCAGCAGCTTATACGAGAGGGAGACCCAGTACTTC. This encodes CASSLYERETQYF. The rearrangement links TRBV7-6 to TRBJ2-5; no firm D call. The CDR3 has 13 amino acids. CDR1 SGHVS and CDR2 FNYEAQ come from the germline V gene. V lost 2 bases, J lost 5 bases, and 9 bases lay in between.

This clonotype was seen more than once but under ten times. The chain joins TRBV28 to TRBJ2-3, with 7 bases matching TRBD2. Losses at the gene ends were 7 bases for V and 2 bases for J; bases not matched to a gene: 9. The CDR3 contains 15 residues. Per germline, CDR1 MDHEN and CDR2 SYDVKM. This CDR3 is CASTPAGANTDTQYF. CDR3 DNA sequence: TGTGCCAGCACCCCTGCGGGAGCCAACACAGATACGCAGTATTTT.

The DNA of the CDR3 is TGCAGTGCTAGAGGTGTCGGTGAAGCTTTCTTT. Translated: CSARGVGEAFF. The J gene is TRBJ1-1, the V gene TRBV20-1; D is uncertain. Trimming cost V 1 base and J 7 bases, with 7 bases left between them. Per germline, CDR1 DFQATT and CDR2 SNEGSKA (reference sequence). This CDR3 has 11 residues.

The table lists this clonotype with a few counts. The chain is built from TRBV4-1 and TRBJ2-3, with D unresolved. The germline CDR1 and CDR2 sequences are MGHRA and YSYEKL. There are 13 residues in the CDR3. Trimming removed 4 bases at V and 2 bases at J, with 7 bases between. The DNA for the CDR3 is TGCGCCAGCAGCCCTGACAACACAGATACGCAGTATTTT. Translated, it gives CASSPDNTDTQYF.

In its sample, this clonotype was seen once. A read error is possible here, since a much larger clone lies one base away. The V and J genes are TRBV4-3 and TRBJ1-6; no reliable D call. Per the germline V gene, CDR1 is LGHNA and CDR2 is YSLEER. Trimming took off 0 bases at V and 9 bases at J, with 6 bases between the two ends. The CDR3 runs to 13 residues. The CDR3 sequence is CASSQDRISPLHF. The DNA of the CDR3 is TGCGCCAGCAGCCAAGATAGGATTTCACCCCTCCACTTT.

The chain links TRBV6-1 to TRBJ2-5; 7 nucleotides line up with TRBD2. This CDR3 is 15 amino acids long. Trimming cost V 1 base and J 7 bases; bases outside gene matches: 9. CDR1 and CDR2 from the germline V gene are MNHNS and SASEGT. The CDR3 here is CASSEDLTGGRTQYF. The DNA of the CDR3 is TGTGCCAGCAGTGAAGACTTGACGGGAGGACGGACCCAGTACTTC.